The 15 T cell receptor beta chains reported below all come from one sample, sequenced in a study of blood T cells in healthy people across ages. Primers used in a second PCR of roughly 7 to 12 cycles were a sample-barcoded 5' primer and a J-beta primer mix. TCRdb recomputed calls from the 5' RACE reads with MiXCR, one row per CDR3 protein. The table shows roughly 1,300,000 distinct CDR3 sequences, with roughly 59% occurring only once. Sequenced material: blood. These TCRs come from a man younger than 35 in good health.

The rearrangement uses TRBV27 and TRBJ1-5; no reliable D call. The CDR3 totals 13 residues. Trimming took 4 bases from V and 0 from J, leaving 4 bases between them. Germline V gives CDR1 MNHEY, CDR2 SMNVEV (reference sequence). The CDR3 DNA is TGTGCCAGCAGTTCCCATAGCAATCAGCCCCAGCATTTT. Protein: CASSSHSNQPQHF.

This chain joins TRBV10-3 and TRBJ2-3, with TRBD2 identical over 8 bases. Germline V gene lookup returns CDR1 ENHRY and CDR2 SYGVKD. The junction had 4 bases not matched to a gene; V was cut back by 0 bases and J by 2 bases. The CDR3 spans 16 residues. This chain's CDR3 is CAISESGGGTTDTQYF. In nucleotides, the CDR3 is TGTGCCATCAGTGAGTCTGGCGGGGGGACCACAGATACGCAGTATTTT.

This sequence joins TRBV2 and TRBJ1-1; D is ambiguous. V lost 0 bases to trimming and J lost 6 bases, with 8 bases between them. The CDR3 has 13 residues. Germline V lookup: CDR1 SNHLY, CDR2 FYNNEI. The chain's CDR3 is CASSEARGAEAFF. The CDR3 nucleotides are TGTGCCAGCAGTGAAGCCAGAGGCGCTGAAGCTTTCTTT.

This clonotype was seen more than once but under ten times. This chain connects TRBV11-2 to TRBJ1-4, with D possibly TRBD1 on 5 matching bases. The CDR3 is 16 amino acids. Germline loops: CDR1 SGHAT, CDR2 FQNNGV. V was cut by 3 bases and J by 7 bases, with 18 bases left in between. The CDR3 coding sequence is TGTGCCAGCAGCTTTCGACAGATCGCGAACGCTGAAAAACTGTTTTTT. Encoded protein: CASSFRQIANAEKLFF.

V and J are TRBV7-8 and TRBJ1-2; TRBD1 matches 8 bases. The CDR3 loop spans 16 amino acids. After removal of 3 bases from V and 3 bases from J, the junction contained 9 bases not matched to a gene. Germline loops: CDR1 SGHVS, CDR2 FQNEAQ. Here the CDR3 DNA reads TGTGCCAGCAGCTTTACCCAGACAGGGGAGCACTATGGCTACACCTTC. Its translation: CASSFTQTGEHYGYTF.

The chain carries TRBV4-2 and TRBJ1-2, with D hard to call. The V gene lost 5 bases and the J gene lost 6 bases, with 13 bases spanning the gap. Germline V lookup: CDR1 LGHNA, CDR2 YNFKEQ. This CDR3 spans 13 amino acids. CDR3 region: CASSSAGKNGYTF. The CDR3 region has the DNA TGTGCCAGCAGCAGCGCCGGGAAAAATGGCTACACCTTC.

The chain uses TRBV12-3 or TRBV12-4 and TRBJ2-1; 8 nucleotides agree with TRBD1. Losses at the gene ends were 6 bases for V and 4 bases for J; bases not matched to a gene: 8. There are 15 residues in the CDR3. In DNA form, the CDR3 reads TGTGCCAGCAGCCGGAAGGGACAGGCTTACAATGAGCAGTTCTTC. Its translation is CASSRKGQAYNEQFF.

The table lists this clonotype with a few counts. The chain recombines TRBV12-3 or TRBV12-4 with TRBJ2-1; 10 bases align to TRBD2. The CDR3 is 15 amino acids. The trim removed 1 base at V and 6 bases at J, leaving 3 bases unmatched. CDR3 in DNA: TGTGCCAGCAGTTTAGGGGGACTAGCGAGCAATGAGCAGTTCTTC. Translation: CASSLGGLASNEQFF.

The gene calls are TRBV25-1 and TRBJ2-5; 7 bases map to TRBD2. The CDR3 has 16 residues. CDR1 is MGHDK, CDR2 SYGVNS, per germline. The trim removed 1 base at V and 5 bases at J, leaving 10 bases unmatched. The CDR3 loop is CASSEWGGSQQETQYF. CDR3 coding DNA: TGTGCCAGCAGTGAATGGGGGGGATCCCAACAGGAGACCCAGTACTTC.

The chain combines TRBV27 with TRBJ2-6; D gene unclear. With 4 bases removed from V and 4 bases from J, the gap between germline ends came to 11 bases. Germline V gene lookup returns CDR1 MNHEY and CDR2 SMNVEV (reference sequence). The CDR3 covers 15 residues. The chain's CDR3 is CASSSEPTGANVLTF. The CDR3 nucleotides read TGTGCCAGCAGTTCGGAACCGACGGGGGCCAACGTCCTGACTTTC.

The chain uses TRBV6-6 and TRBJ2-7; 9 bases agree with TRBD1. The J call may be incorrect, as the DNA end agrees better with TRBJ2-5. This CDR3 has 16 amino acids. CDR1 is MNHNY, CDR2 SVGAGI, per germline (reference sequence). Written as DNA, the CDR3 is TGTGCCAGCAGTTCACCGGACAGGGGACAAAAAGAGACCCAGTACTTC. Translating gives CASSSPDRGQKETQYF.

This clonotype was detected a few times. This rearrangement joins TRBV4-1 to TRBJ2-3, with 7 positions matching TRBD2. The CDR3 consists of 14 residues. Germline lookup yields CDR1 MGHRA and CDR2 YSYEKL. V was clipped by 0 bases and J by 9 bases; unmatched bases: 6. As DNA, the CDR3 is TGCGCCAGCAGCCAAGAGGCGCGGGAGCGGACGCAGTATTTT. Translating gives CASSQEARERTQYF.

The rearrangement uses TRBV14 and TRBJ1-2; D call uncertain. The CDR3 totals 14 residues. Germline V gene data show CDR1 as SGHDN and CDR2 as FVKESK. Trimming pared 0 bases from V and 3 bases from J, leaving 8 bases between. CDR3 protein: CASSQDHGYYGYTF. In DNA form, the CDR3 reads TGTGCCAGCAGCCAAGATCACGGATACTATGGCTACACCTTC. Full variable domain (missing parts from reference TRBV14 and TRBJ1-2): EAGVTQFPSHSVIEKGQTVTLRCDPISGHDNLYWYRRVMGKEIKFLLHFVKESKQDESGMPNNRFLAERTGGTYSTLKVQPAELEDSGVYFCASSQDHGYYGYTFGSGTRLTVV.

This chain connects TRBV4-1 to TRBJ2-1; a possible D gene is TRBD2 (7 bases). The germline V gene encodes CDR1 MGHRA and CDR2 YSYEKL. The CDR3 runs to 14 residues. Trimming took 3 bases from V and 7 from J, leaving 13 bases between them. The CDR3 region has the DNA TGCGCCAGCAGCCACGGGGGGCTATTAAATGAGCAGTTCTTC. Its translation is CASSHGGLLNEQFF.

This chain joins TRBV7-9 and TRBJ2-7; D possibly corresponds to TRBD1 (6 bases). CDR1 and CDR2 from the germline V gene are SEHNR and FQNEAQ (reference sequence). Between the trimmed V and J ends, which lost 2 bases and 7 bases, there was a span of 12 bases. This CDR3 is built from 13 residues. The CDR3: CASSLLQGKEQYF. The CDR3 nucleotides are TGTGCCAGCAGCTTACTCCAGGGGAAGGAGCAGTACTTC.